Following are 22 T cell receptor beta chains from one sample sequenced in a study of T cells after yellow fever vaccination. TCRdb itself ran the 5' RACE reads through MiXCR, one entry per CDR3 protein. Of around 550,000 distinct CDR3 sequences detected, 15% to 20% appear once; the ten largest clones hold around an eighth. Here the sequenced sample was PBMCs, taken 15 days after the yellow fever booster vaccination. The receptors were gathered from a man aged 30-40 years who received the YFV17D yellow fever vaccine.

This chain joins TRBV5-4 and TRBJ2-3; D is undetermined. The CDR3 totals 11 residues. The germline gives CDR1 SGHNT, CDR2 YYREEE (reference sequence). Trimming removed 5 bases from V and 8 bases from J, with 9 bases in between. The CDR3 reads CASRGVVTQYF. CDR3 DNA sequence: TGTGCCAGCAGGGGTGTTGTTACGCAGTATTTT.

This chain joins TRBV20-1 and TRBJ2-5; 7 bases agree with TRBD1. The CDR3 spans 12 residues. CDR1 DFQATT and CDR2 SNEGSKA come from the germline V gene (reference sequence). The junction had 3 bases not matched to a gene; V was cut back by 6 bases and J by 2 bases. The CDR3 protein is CSARDRQETQYF. In DNA, the CDR3 is TGCAGTGCGAGGGACAGACAAGAGACCCAGTACTTC.

This clonotype was seen just once. The chain links TRBV7-2 to TRBJ1-5; possible D gene TRBD1, 5 bases. This CDR3 has 15 residues. CDR1 is SGHTA and CDR2 is FQGNSA in the germline V gene. Trimming pared 5 bases from V and 6 bases from J, leaving 17 bases between. CDR3 in amino acids: CASSPGGAGTQPQHF. The CDR3 bases are TGTGCCAGCAGCCCTGGAGGGGCAGGGACTCAGCCCCAGCATTTT. The full variable domain, with the rest looked up from reference TRBV7-2 and TRBJ1-5, is GAGVSQSPSNKVTEKGKDVELRCDPISGHTALYWYRQSLGQGLEFLIYFQGNSAPDKSGLPSDRFSAERTGGSVSTLTIQRTQQEDSAVYLCASSPGGAGTQPQHFGDGTRLSIL.

V gene TRBV29-1 combines with J gene TRBJ2-1; no clear D. The CDR3 is 12 amino acids. The germline V gene has CDR1 SQVTM and CDR2 ANQGSEA. V lost 7 bases to trimming and J lost 5 bases, with 12 bases between them. The CDR3 region has the DNA TGCAGCGGGTTGGGGATAGACAATGAGCAGTTCTTC. This sequence encodes CSGLGIDNEQFF.

This clonotype was detected only a few times. The rearrangement uses TRBV6-5 and TRBJ2-2; D possibly corresponds to TRBD2 (6 bases). The CDR3 consists of 14 residues. V lost 2 bases, J lost 4 bases, and 8 bases lay in between. The germline V gene has CDR1 MNHEY and CDR2 SVGAGI. In DNA form, the CDR3 reads TGTGCCAGCAGTTACGGAGGGGTCACCGGGGAGCTGTTTTTT. It specifies CASSYGGVTGELFF.

The genes are TRBV5-1 and TRBJ1-2; D gene ambiguous. V was cut by 0 bases and J by 0 bases, with 9 bases left in between. The CDR3 is 15 residues long. Germline-derived CDR1 and CDR2 are SGHRS and YFSETQ. CDR3 sequence reads: CASSLEARANYGYTF. The CDR3 coding sequence is TGCGCCAGCAGCTTGGAGGCCCGAGCTAACTATGGCTACACCTTC.

This clonotype has just a few counts. The chain couples TRBV9 to TRBJ2-5; no clear D. The germline gives CDR1 SGDLS, CDR2 YYNGEE. The CDR3 totals 13 residues. V shed 0 bases and J shed 2 bases, with 5 bases lying between them. CDR3 sequence: CASSVAQQETQYF. CDR3 DNA sequence: TGTGCCAGCAGCGTAGCGCAGCAAGAGACCCAGTACTTC.

This clonotype was seen a single time. J is TRBJ2-3 and V is TRBV11-2, with D perhaps matching TRBD1 (6 bases). The CDR3 totals 15 residues. Germline-derived CDR1 and CDR2 are SGHAT and FQNNGV. Trimming pared 6 bases from V and 2 bases from J, leaving 15 bases between. CDR3 DNA: TGTGCCAGCAGACCCACAGGGAGTGCCACAGATACGCAGTATTTT. Its protein product is CASRPTGSATDTQYF.

The chain combines TRBV11-2 with TRBJ2-4; D is tentatively TRBD1 or TRBD2 (5 bases each). CDR3 length: 13 residues. With 6 bases removed from V and 12 bases from J, the gap between germline ends came to 18 bases. The germline CDR1 and CDR2 sequences are SGHAT and FQNNGV. For the CDR3, the DNA is TGTGCCAGCAGTTACGGGACGGCGTTTGATCAGTACTTC. As protein: CASSYGTAFDQYF.

This clonotype was counted a few times. The rearrangement uses TRBV12-3 or TRBV12-4 and TRBJ2-2, with TRBD2 matching over 8 bases. After removal of 3 bases from V and 6 bases from J, the junction contained 6 bases not matched to a gene. The CDR3 has 15 residues. In DNA, the CDR3 is TGTGCCAGCAGTTTGGGGGCGGGAGGTCCCGGGGAGCTGTTTTTT. It specifies CASSLGAGGPGELFF.

This clonotype turned up a few times. The J gene is TRBJ2-7, the V gene TRBV7-2; 12 positions agree with TRBD2. CDR1 is SGHTA, CDR2 FQGNSA, per germline. This CDR3 has 17 residues. V lost 4 bases and J lost 7; bases outside the gene matches: 14. In DNA, the CDR3 is TGTGCCAGCAGCTCCCTCTCCTTTGGACTAGCGGGACTAGAGCAGTACTTC. Translated: CASSSLSFGLAGLEQYF.

This clonotype came up a few times. The chain links TRBV3-1 to TRBJ2-1, with TRBD1 matching 7 bases. V dropped 1 base and J dropped 10; count of bases not matched to a gene: 10. Germline assignment: CDR1 LGHDT and CDR2 YNNKEL (reference sequence). The CDR3 is made up of 15 amino acids. The CDR3 loop is CASSQGRTGAGEQFF. In DNA form, the CDR3 reads TGTGCCAGCAGCCAAGGGAGAACAGGGGCAGGGGAGCAGTTCTTC.

This rearrangement joins TRBV5-1 to TRBJ1-1; D is possibly TRBD1 (5 bases). The CDR3 is 13 residues long. V was cut by 0 bases and J by 4 bases, with 7 bases left in between. Germline CDR1 is SGHRS and CDR2 is YFSETQ. The CDR3 spells CASSLAGFTEAFF. The CDR3 DNA is TGCGCCAGCAGCTTGGCAGGGTTCACTGAAGCTTTCTTT.

The chain has TRBV11-2 and TRBJ2-1, with D tentatively TRBD2 (6 bases). CDR1 is SGHAT and CDR2 is FQNNGV in the germline V gene. CDR3 length: 17 residues. The germline V and J ends were trimmed by 4 bases and 1 base, with 17 bases remaining between them. The CDR3 bases are TGTGCCAGCAGCTGGGGAGGTTTGCGGGTGTCCTACAATGAGCAGTTCTTC. Amino acids: CASSWGGLRVSYNEQFF.

The chain couples TRBV7-9 to TRBJ2-7; 9 bases fit TRBD1. The CDR3 runs 15 residues. Trimming removed 5 bases from V and 6 bases from J; junction bases left unmatched: 11. The germline CDR1 and CDR2 sequences are SEHNR and FQNEAQ (reference sequence). The CDR3 protein is CASSQPGTGIGEQYF. Here the CDR3 DNA reads TGTGCCAGCAGCCAACCAGGGACAGGGATCGGCGAGCAGTACTTC.

This clonotype has a count of ten or more. The J gene is TRBJ2-1, the V gene TRBV4-3; D tentatively reads TRBD1 or TRBD2 (5 bases each). Germline V gene lookup returns CDR1 LGHNA and CDR2 YSLEER. Deletions cut 2 bases from V and 3 bases from J, with 20 bases between. The CDR3 has 18 residues. For the CDR3, the DNA is TGCGCCAGCAGCCAAAAATCTACCGCCCGAGGGGACTACAATGAGCAGTTCTTC. Protein: CASSQKSTARGDYNEQFF.

The chain recombines TRBV5-4 with TRBJ2-2; 10 bases map to TRBD2. V gave up 1 base and J gave up 4 bases; unmatched junction bases: 4. In germline, CDR1 is SGHNT, CDR2 YYREEE (reference sequence). The CDR3 has 16 residues. Written as DNA, the CDR3 is TGTGCCAGCAGCTTGCCTTCTAGCGGGAGCACCGGGGAGCTGTTTTTT. Translating it yields CASSLPSSGSTGELFF.

The chain joins TRBV30 to TRBJ1-5, with 8 bases fitting TRBD1. Germline V gives CDR1 GTSNPN, CDR2 SVGIG (reference sequence). The CDR3 is made up of 14 amino acids. Trimming removed 3 bases from V and 6 bases from J; junction bases left unmatched: 7. CDR3 loop: CAWSPDRGTQPQHF. The DNA of the CDR3 is TGTGCCTGGAGCCCAGACAGGGGCACTCAGCCCCAGCATTTT.

The rearrangement uses TRBV7-8 and TRBJ2-5; D not certain. V shed 8 bases and J shed 1 base, with 14 bases lying between them. Per the germline V gene, CDR1 is SGHVS and CDR2 is FQNEAQ. The CDR3 contains 14 residues. The CDR3 DNA follows: TGTGCCAGCCCCCCGGAAAGGGCCCAAGAGACCCAGTACTTC. As protein: CASPPERAQETQYF. The full variable domain, in which reference TRBV7-8 and TRBJ2-5 provide the parts outside the CDR3, is GAGVSQSPRYKVAKRGQDVALRCDPISGHVSLFWYQQALGQGPEFLTYFQNEAQLDKSGLPSDRFFAERPEGSVSTLKIQRTQQEDSAVYLCASPPERAQETQYFGPGTRLLVL.

The V gene is TRBV20-1, the J gene TRBJ2-3; D unclear. V gave up 2 bases and J gave up 0 bases, with 6 bases separating them. This CDR3 comprises 13 residues. From germline, CDR1 is DFQATT and CDR2 SNEGSKA (reference sequence). The chain's CDR3 is CSARQASTDTQYF. As DNA, the CDR3 is TGCAGTGCTAGACAGGCCAGCACAGATACGCAGTATTTT.

This clonotype has just a few counts. V and J are TRBV7-9 and TRBJ2-3, with 7 positions matching TRBD2. CDR1 is SEHNR, CDR2 FQNEAQ, per germline (reference sequence). The CDR3 has 15 residues. With 11 bases clipped from V and 2 bases from J, the junction kept 13 bases outside the gene matches. The CDR3 region is CAGTGTGGDTDTQYF. CDR3 nucleotide sequence: TGTGCCGGGACCGGAACGGGAGGTGACACAGATACGCAGTATTTT.

The chain carries TRBV12-3 or TRBV12-4 and TRBJ2-3; a weak D match, TRBD2 (5 bases). CDR3 length: 15 residues. V dropped 6 bases and J dropped 4 bases, with 17 bases sitting between them. CDR3 protein: CASSLKEDDADTQYF. The CDR3, as DNA: TGTGCCAGCAGCCTTAAGGAGGACGATGCAGATACGCAGTATTTT.